A selection of T cell receptor beta chains follows, all from one sample in a study of blood T cell repertoires in COVID-19. Clones were sequenced by immunoSEQ multiplex PCR, and TCRdb holds only the in-frame ones, with some missing. The data contain about 98,000 clones, more than 65% of them singletons. Sequencing was done on a sample of peripheral blood. These receptor sequences come from a woman older than 75 with acute or convalescent COVID-19. CDR3s include the opening cysteine and the closing phenylalanine or tryptophan. D genes are given only for firm matches. Rows give clone size only sometimes, using once, few, many, or a class for an expanded clone.

d_call: TRBD1
clone_size: .
v_call: TRBV12-3/TRBV12-4
cdr3_aa: CASSRDSWQFF

d_call: TRBD1
clone_size: .
v_call: TRBV7-2
cdr3_aa: CASSLGTGLNEKLFF

d_call: TRBD1
clone_size: .
v_call: TRBV5-1
cdr3_aa: CASSFQGAYEQYF

d_call: TRBD1
clone_size: .
v_call: TRBV18
cdr3_aa: CASSPGQGAVNQPQHF

d_call: .
clone_size: .
v_call: TRBV30
cdr3_aa: CAWSVQGLNSPLHF

d_call: .
clone_size: few
v_call: TRBV18
cdr3_aa: CASSRQGRSDSPLHF

d_call: .
clone_size: .
v_call: TRBV11-2
cdr3_aa: CASSLEGANTEAFF

d_call: .
clone_size: .
v_call: TRBV6-2/TRBV6-3
cdr3_aa: CASSYRQGETQYF

d_call: TRBD1
clone_size: .
v_call: TRBV27
cdr3_aa: CASSLTGIGSGANVLTF

d_call: TRBD1
clone_size: .
v_call: TRBV3-1/TRBV3-2
cdr3_aa: CASSRRTGLYSLYAFF

d_call: TRBD1
clone_size: .
v_call: TRBV9
cdr3_aa: CASSVAGGLPHF

d_call: TRBD1
clone_size: .
v_call: TRBV5-1
cdr3_aa: CASRPTGTGASGANVLTF

d_call: TRBD1
clone_size: .
v_call: TRBV7-2
cdr3_aa: CASSLRQGAPNGYTF